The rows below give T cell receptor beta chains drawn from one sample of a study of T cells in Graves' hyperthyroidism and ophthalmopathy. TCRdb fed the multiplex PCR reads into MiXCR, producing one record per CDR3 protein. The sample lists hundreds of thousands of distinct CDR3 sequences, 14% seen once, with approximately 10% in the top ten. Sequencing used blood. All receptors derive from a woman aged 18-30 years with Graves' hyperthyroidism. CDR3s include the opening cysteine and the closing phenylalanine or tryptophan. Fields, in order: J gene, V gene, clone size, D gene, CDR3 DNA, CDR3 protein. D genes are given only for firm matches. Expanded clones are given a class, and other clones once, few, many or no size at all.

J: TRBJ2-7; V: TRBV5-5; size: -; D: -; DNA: TGTGCCAGCAGCCATAGCCGGGCCGCAATGCCCCACGAGCAGTACTTC; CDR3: CASSHSRAAMPHEQYF
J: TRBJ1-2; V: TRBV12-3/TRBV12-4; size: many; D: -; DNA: TGTGCCAGCAGCCATACAGGGAACTATGGCTACACCTTC; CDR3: CASSHTGNYGYTF
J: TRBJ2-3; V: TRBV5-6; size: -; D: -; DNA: TGTGCCAGCAGCTTGGTCTTCCCGCCTCGTTGGAGCACAGATACGCAGTATTTT; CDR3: CASSLVFPPRWSTDTQYF
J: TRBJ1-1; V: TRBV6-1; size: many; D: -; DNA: TGTGCCAGTTTACAGGAGATGAACACTGAAGCTTTCTTT; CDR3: CASLQEMNTEAFF
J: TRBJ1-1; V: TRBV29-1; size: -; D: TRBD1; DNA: TGCAGCGCCGAGACAGGGGGGATCACTGAAGCTTTCTTT; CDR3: CSAETGGITEAFF
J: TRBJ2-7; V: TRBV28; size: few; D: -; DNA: TGTGCCAGCAACAGCCCGAACGAGCAGTACTTC; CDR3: CASNSPNEQYF
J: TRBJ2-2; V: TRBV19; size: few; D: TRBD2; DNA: TGTGCCAGTTGTCCTAGCGGGCTCACCAACACCGGGGAGCTGTTTTTT; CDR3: CASCPSGLTNTGELFF
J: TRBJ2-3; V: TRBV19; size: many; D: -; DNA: TGTGCCAGTAGACCTACAACAGGGACAGATACGCAGTATTTT; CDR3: CASRPTTGTDTQYF
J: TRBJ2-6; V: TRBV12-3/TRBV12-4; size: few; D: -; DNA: TGTGCCAGCAGTTATGCAGGGGGGAACAACGTCCTGACTTTC; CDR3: CASSYAGGNNVLTF
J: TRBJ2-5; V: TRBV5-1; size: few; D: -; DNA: TGCGCCAGAACCCCACGAACAGAATTAACCCAAGAGACCCAGTACTTC; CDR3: CARTPRTELTQETQYF
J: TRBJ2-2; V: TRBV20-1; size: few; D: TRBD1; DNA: TGCAGTGCACCACCCCGGGACAGGAAGTCCGGGGAGCTGTTTTTT; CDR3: CSAPPRDRKSGELFF
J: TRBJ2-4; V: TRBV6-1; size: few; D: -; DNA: TGTGCCAGCAGTGGGGGTCAGGGGTCGGCCAAAAACATTCAGTACTTC; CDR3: CASSGGQGSAKNIQYF
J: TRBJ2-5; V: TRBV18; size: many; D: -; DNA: TGTGCCAGCCGGGGCCCTAGTGGTGAGACCCAGTACTTC; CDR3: CASRGPSGETQYF
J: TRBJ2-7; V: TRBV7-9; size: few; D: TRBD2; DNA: TGTGCCAGCAGCGCGGCCGGGACTAGGGACGAGCAGTACTTC; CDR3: CASSAAGTRDEQYF
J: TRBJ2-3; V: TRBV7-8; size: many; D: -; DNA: TGTGCCAGCAGCTTAGGGGGTGGGGGCGGTCGCACAGATACGCAGTATTTT; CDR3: CASSLGGGGGRTDTQYF
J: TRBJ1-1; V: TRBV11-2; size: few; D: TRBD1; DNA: TGTGCCAGCAGCTACGACAGGGCCGGATTGTCCGACACTGAAGCTTTCTTT; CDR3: CASSYDRAGLSDTEAFF
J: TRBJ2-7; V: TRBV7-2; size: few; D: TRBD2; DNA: TGTGCCAGCAGCTCAAGCGGTTGGACTAGCGGAACCGATGACTCCTACGAGCAGTACTTC; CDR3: CASSSSGWTSGTDDSYEQYF
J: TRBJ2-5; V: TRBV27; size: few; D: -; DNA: TGTGCCAGCAGCGTTACCGTTGGGGGGATTCAAGAGACCCAGTACTTC; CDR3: CASSVTVGGIQETQYF
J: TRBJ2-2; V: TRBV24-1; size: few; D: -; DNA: TGTGCCACCAATGATTTGCACCCAGGCCCGAACACCGGGGAGCTGTTTTTT; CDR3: CATNDLHPGPNTGELFF
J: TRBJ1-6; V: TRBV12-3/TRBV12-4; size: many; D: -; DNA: TGTGCCAGCAGTTCCTCGGGCCTTGGAGTTACACCCCTCCACTTT; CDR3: CASSSSGLGVTPLHF
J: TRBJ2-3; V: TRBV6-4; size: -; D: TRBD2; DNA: TGTGCCAGCAGGCCCACTAGCGGGAGTATCGATACGCAGTATTTT; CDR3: CASRPTSGSIDTQYF
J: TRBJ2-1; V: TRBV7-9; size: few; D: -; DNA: TGTGCCAGCAGCGTACCCGGGCAGGGTTGGTTTTATGAGCAGTTCTTC; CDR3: CASSVPGQGWFYEQFF
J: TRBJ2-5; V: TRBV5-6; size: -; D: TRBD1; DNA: TGTGCCAGCAGCTCCTACAGGGGGCGAAACCAAGAGACCCAGTACTTC; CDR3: CASSSYRGRNQETQYF
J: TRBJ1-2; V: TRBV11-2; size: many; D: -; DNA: TGTGCCAGCTCGCCAGGGCTCTATGGCTACACCTTC; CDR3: CASSPGLYGYTF
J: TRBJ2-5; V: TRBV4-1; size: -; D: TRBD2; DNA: TGCGCCAGCAGCCAAATTTTAAAGGAGCGGGAAGGGACCCAGTACTTC; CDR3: CASSQILKEREGTQYF
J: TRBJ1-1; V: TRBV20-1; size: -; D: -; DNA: TGCAGTGCCCCGAAAGACAGTCGGAACACTGAAGCTTTCTTT; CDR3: CSAPKDSRNTEAFF
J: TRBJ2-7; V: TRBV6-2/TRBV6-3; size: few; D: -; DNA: TGTGCCAGCAGCCCCGAGGCCCACTACGAGCAGTACTTC; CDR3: CASSPEAHYEQYF
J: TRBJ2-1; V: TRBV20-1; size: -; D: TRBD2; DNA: TGCAGTGCTCCATTAGCGGGGGGATTAGTAAATGAGCAGTTCTTC; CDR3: CSAPLAGGLVNEQFF
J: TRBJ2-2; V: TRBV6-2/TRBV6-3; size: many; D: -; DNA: TGTGCCAGCAGAGTCGGGGGCACCGGGGAGCTGTTTTTT; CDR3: CASRVGGTGELFF
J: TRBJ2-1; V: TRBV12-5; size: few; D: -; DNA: TGTGCTAGTGCCAGAACACTAGCACATGAGCAGTTCTTC; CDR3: CASARTLAHEQFF
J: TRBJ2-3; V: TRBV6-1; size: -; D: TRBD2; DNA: TGTGCCAGCAAAGGGGTTATGGCTAGCGGGTTAGTAGATACGCAGTATTTT; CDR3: CASKGVMASGLVDTQYF
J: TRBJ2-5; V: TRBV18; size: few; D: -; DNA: TGTGCCAGCTCACCGACAGAGAGGGTGGAGACCCAGTACTTC; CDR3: CASSPTERVETQYF
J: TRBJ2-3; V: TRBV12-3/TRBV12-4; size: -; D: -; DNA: TGTGCCAGCAGTGACCGGGTTACGCAGTATTTT; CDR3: CASSDRVTQYF
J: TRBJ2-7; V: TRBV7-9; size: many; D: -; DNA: TGTGCCAGCAGCTTAATGTCCGGGTACTCCTACGAGCAGTACTTC; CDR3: CASSLMSGYSYEQYF
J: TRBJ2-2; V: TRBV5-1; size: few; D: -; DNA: TGCGCCAGCAGCGTAACTAGAAGCGGCGGGGAGCTGTTTTTT; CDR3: CASSVTRSGGELFF
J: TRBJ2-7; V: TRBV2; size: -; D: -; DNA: TGTGCCAGCAGCCTGAATCGCTCCTACGAGCAGTACTTC; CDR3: CASSLNRSYEQYF
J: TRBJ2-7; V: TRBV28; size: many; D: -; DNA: TGTGCCAGCAGACCCGGGACTCAGGGATGGTTGGACGAGCAGTACTTC; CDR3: CASRPGTQGWLDEQYF
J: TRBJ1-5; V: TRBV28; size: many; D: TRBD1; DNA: TGTGCCAGCAGTGACAGGGCCTATCTCTGGCCCCAGCATTTT; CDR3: CASSDRAYLWPQHF
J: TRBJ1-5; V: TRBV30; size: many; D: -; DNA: TGTGCCTGGAGTGTAAAGGAGAATCAGCCCCAGCATTTT; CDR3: CAWSVKENQPQHF
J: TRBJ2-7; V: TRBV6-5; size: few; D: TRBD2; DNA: TGTGCCAGCAGTTACTCGAGTCTAGCGGTGACCTACGAGCAGTACTTC; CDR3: CASSYSSLAVTYEQYF
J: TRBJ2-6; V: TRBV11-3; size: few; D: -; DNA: TGTGCCAGCAGCTCACCTTGGGACTCACCGAACTCTGGGGCCAACGTCCTGACTTTC; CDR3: CASSSPWDSPNSGANVLTF
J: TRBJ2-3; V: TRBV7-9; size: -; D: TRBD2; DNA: TGTGCCAGCAGCGGCCGGGACGGGAGGGCCTTTGCACGCACAGATACGCAGTATTTT; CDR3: CASSGRDGRAFARTDTQYF
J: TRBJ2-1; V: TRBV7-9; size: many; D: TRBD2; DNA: TGTGCCAGCAGCTTAGGCTTCGTTGCCCGGGGGGACCATGAGCAGTTCTTC; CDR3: CASSLGFVARGDHEQFF
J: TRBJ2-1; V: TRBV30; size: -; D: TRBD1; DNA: TGTGCCTGGAGTTGGGGGACAGGGATGCCTCTCTTC; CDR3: CAWSWGTGMPLF
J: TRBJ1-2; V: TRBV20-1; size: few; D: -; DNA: TGCAGTGCTAGAGTGCTTTACAACGGTGGCTACACCTTC; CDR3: CSARVLYNGGYTF
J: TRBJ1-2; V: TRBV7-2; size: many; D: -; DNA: TGTGCCAGCAGCTTAGTTTTCGTCACTTATGGCTACACCTTC; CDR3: CASSLVFVTYGYTF
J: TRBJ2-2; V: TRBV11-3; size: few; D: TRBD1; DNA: TGTGCCAGCAGCTCCAGACAGGGGGCCAACACCGGGGAGCTGTTTTTT; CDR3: CASSSRQGANTGELFF
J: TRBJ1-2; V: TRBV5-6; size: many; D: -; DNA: TGTGCCAGCAGCTCGGGACACCTCTTTGGCTACACCTTC; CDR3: CASSSGHLFGYTF